The 20 T cell receptor beta chains below come from one sample, sequenced in a study of T cell responses to AZD1222 COVID-19 vaccine. Sequencing used immunoSEQ multiplex PCR; TCRdb keeps in-frame clones, though not all of them. Among around 200,000 clones listed, around nine tenths were seen once. Sequencing was performed on peripheral blood, taken on day 0 of AZD1222 vaccination. These receptors were obtained from an adult in good health.

This chain links TRBV28 with TRBJ2-1; 7 positions match TRBD2. The ends lost 4 bases at V and 7 bases at J; junction bases unmatched: 7. Germline CDR1 is MDHEN and CDR2 is SYDVKM. The CDR3 sequence is 14 residues long. The CDR3 here is CASSSVGEGNEQFF. CDR3 coding DNA: TGTGCCAGCAGTTCGGTGGGGGAGGGGAATGAGCAGTTCTTC. Full variable domain (rest looked up from reference TRBV28 and TRBJ2-1): DVKVTQSSRYLVKRTGEKVFLECVQDMDHENMFWYRQDPGLGLRLIYFSYDVKMKEKGDIPEGYSVSREKKERFSLILESASTNQTSMYLCASSSVGEGNEQFFGPGTRLTVL.

This clone has only one observation. The sample carries other DNA sequences with the same CDR3. This sequence joins TRBV7-2 and TRBJ1-1; D remains ambiguous. The CDR3 is 13 amino acids. V gave up 2 bases and J gave up 1 base, with 5 bases separating them. Per the germline V gene, CDR1 is SGHTA and CDR2 is FQGNSA. The CDR3 sequence: CASSLKWNTEAFF. The CDR3 DNA is TGTGCCAGCAGCTTAAAATGGAACACTGAAGCTTTCTTT.

The chain recombines TRBV4-1 with TRBJ2-2, with TRBD2 matching 7 bases. Unmatched junction bases numbered 10, after V lost 4 bases and J lost 8 bases. The length of the CDR3 is 15 residues. Germline V lookup: CDR1 MGHRA, CDR2 YSYEKL. DNA for the CDR3: TGCGCCAGCAGCCCAACCGGGGGAGGGTTTGGGGAGCTGTTTTTT. It yields the protein CASSPTGGGFGELFF.

This clone appeared a single time. The V and J genes are TRBV7-2 and TRBJ1-3, with D perhaps TRBD1 (6 bases). The CDR3 extends over 14 amino acids. Trimming shortened V by 1 base and J by 3 bases, and 7 bases separated the two germline ends. Per the germline V gene, CDR1 is SGHTA and CDR2 is FQGNSA. In nucleotides, the CDR3 is TGTGCCAGCAGCTTAGGCAGGGGTGGAAACACCATATATTTT. This codes for CASSLGRGGNTIYF.

The chain employs TRBV9 and TRBJ1-4, with TRBD1 identical over 8 bases. The CDR3 length is 15 residues. With 0 bases clipped from V and 5 bases from J, the junction kept 3 bases outside the gene matches. Germline V gene data show CDR1 as SGDLS and CDR2 as YYNGEE. In DNA, the CDR3 is TGTGCCAGCAGCGTAGAGGACAGGGTAAATGAAAAACTGTTTTTT. It encodes CASSVEDRVNEKLFF.

The rearrangement uses TRBV7-9 and TRBJ1-2, with D perhaps matching TRBD1 (5 bases). The CDR3 runs to 15 residues. CDR1 is SEHNR, CDR2 FQNEAQ, per germline (reference sequence). V gave up 3 bases and J gave up 3 bases, with 14 bases separating them. The CDR3 sequence is CASSFTRGRDYGYTF. The CDR3 DNA is TGTGCCAGCAGCTTCACGAGGGGTAGGGACTATGGCTACACCTTC.

Worth noting for this clone: The junction does not match germline at one end; this may be a read error. The chain carries TRBV7-7 and TRBJ2-2; the D is unclear. This CDR3 is 16 amino acids long. The V gene's germline CDR1 is SSHAT and CDR2 FNYEAQ (reference sequence). The CDR3 reads CASSSTAGPYTGELFF. The CDR3 nucleotides read TGTGCTAGCAGCTCCACGGCCGGGCCCTACACCGGGGAGCTGTTTTTT.

This chain uses TRBV24-1 with TRBJ2-3; 7 bases agree with TRBD2. Losses at the gene ends were 4 bases for V and 0 bases for J; bases not matched to a gene: 6. The length of the CDR3 is 16 residues. CDR1 and CDR2 from the germline V gene are KGHDR and SFDVKD. CDR3 in amino acids: CATSEYASGSTDTQYF. CDR3 DNA sequence: TGTGCCACCAGTGAGTATGCTAGCGGAAGCACAGATACGCAGTATTTT.

The rearrangement links TRBV24-1 to TRBJ2-1; either TRBD1 or TRBD2 may fit D (5 bases each). This CDR3 is built from 15 residues. The germline V gene has CDR1 KGHDR and CDR2 SFDVKD. V was clipped by 3 bases and J by 6 bases, with 14 bases between them. CDR3 nucleotide sequence: TGTGCCACCAGTGATACCGGGACGGTCCCCAATGAGCAGTTCTTC. Its translation is CATSDTGTVPNEQFF.

The chain combines TRBV27 with TRBJ2-3; 11 positions agree with TRBD2. V was clipped by 5 bases and J by 4 bases; unmatched bases: 8. Germline loops: CDR1 MNHEY, CDR2 SMNVEV (reference sequence). This CDR3 comprises 16 residues. The DNA for the CDR3 is TGTGCCAGCAGTCAAACTAGCGGGAGATTGGCAGATACGCAGTATTTT. Translating gives CASSQTSGRLADTQYF.

The DNA of the CDR3 is TGTGCCAGTAGTCCCCGTGGTAGCGAGGCAGATACGCAGTATTTT. Its protein product is CASSPRGSEADTQYF. The chain employs TRBV19 and TRBJ2-3; TRBD2 is a possible D gene (5 bases). CDR1 and CDR2 (germline): LNHDA, SQIVND (reference sequence). V was shortened by 5 bases and J by 4 bases, with 16 bases between the two germline ends. This CDR3 region has 15 residues.

V and J are TRBV19 and TRBJ1-1; D is undetermined. CDR1 and CDR2 from the germline V gene are LNHDA and SQIVND (reference sequence). The CDR3 covers 13 residues. The ends were cut back, 4 bases at V and 0 bases at J, with 6 bases in the middle. The CDR3 nucleotides read TGTGCCAGTAGTAAAGGGATGAACACTGAAGCTTTCTTT. Protein sequence: CASSKGMNTEAFF.

This chain connects TRBV9 to TRBJ1-5; D gene ambiguous. V dropped 0 bases and J dropped 3 bases, with 10 bases sitting between them. The CDR3 runs to 15 residues. From germline, CDR1 is SGDLS and CDR2 YYNGEE. CDR3 in DNA: TGTGCCAGCAGCGTAGATGGGATGGACAATCAGCCCCAGCATTTT. Its protein is CASSVDGMDNQPQHF. The whole variable domain, filled in from reference TRBV9 and TRBJ1-5, reads DSGVTQTPKHLITATGQRVTLRCSPRSGDLSVYWYQQSLDQGLQFLIQYYNGEERAKGNILERFSAQQFPDLHSELNLSSLELGDSALYFCASSVDGMDNQPQHFGDGTRLSIL.

This clone was observed a few times. The sample holds other DNA sequences that translate to the same CDR3. The CDR3, as DNA: TGTGCCAGCAGTTTAACAGGGGACTATGGCTACACCTTC. This encodes CASSLTGDYGYTF. V is TRBV27 and J is TRBJ1-2; 7 positions match TRBD1. This CDR3 region has 13 residues. Germline V gene sequence: CDR1 MNHEY, CDR2 SMNVEV (reference sequence). V was pared by 2 bases and J by 3 bases, with 0 bases of the junction left unmatched.

This sequence joins TRBV19 and TRBJ1-1; tentatively, D is TRBD1 (6 bases). Deletions cut 3 bases from V and 0 bases from J, with 11 bases between. Per germline, CDR1 LNHDA and CDR2 SQIVND (reference sequence). This CDR3 is built from 15 residues. The CDR3 coding sequence is TGTGCCAGTAGTATGCCGGGACACCTGAACACTGAAGCTTTCTTT. As protein: CASSMPGHLNTEAFF.

The V and J genes are TRBV21-1 and TRBJ1-6. TRBV21-1 represents a pseudogene. The CDR3 is 16 amino acids. CDR3 sequence reads: CASSTSFPAVNSPLHF. The CDR3 DNA follows: TGTGCCAGCAGCACCTCGTTCCCAGCGGTTAATTCACCCCTCCACTTT.

V usage is TRBV4-3 and J usage is TRBJ2-2; 9 bases fit TRBD1. Trimming cost V 2 bases and J 7 bases; bases outside gene matches: 5. The length of the CDR3 is 15 residues. Germline loops: CDR1 LGHNA, CDR2 YSLEER. This CDR3 is CASSQWGTGLGELFF. Here the CDR3 DNA reads TGCGCCAGCAGCCAATGGGGGACAGGGCTCGGGGAGCTGTTTTTT.

CDR3 region: CSVEGGLGRKETQYF. CDR3 nucleotide sequence: TGCAGCGTTGAAGGCGGACTGGGGAGGAAGGAGACCCAGTACTTC. The chain combines TRBV29-1 with TRBJ2-5; D might be TRBD2 (6 bases). This CDR3 comprises 15 residues. Trimming pared 1 base from V and 5 bases from J, leaving 17 bases between. CDR1 SQVTM and CDR2 ANQGSEA come from the germline V gene.

V usage is TRBV30 and J usage is TRBJ1-3, with a possible D match to TRBD1 (5 bases). CDR3 length equals 14 residues. V was shortened by 2 bases and J by 1 base, with 9 bases between the two germline ends. Germline values: CDR1 GTSNPN, CDR2 SVGIG (reference sequence). DNA of the CDR3: TGTGCCTGGAGTACAGGCATATCTGGAAACACCATATATTTT. It translates to CAWSTGISGNTIYF.

This rearrangement joins TRBV2 to TRBJ1-4; the D gene is possibly TRBD1 (6 bases). V lost 7 bases and J lost 0, with 9 bases in between. The CDR3 is made up of 14 amino acids. Germline CDR1 and CDR2: SNHLY and FYNNEI. The CDR3, as DNA: TGTGCCAGCATCGGACAGTCAACTAATGAAAAACTGTTTTTT. Protein product: CASIGQSTNEKLFF. Full variable domain (outside the CDR3, taken from reference TRBV2 and TRBJ1-4): EPEVTQTPSHQVTQMGQEVILRCVPISNHLYFYWYRQILGQKVEFLVSFYNNEISEKSEIFDDQFSVERPDGSNFTLKIRSTKLEDSAMYFCASIGQSTNEKLFFGSGTQLSVL.